The 29 T cell receptor beta chains presented below share a single source sample, sequenced in a study of T-cell memory formation after mild COVID-19. TCRdb called the 5' RACE reads again in MiXCR, with one record for every CDR3 protein. The table records 140,000 or so distinct CDR3 sequences, 5.5% to 7% of them present only once. Material for sequencing was PBMCs or a T cell subset sorted from them (not recorded which). The receptors stem from an adult woman who had mild COVID-19 (a few samples of this study predate the infection). Cell type and time point are not known.

This clonotype was seen only a few times. The V call is TRBV4-1, the J call TRBJ2-3, with D perhaps TRBD1 (6 bases). This CDR3 is built from 17 residues. Per germline, CDR1 MGHRA and CDR2 YSYEKL. Trimming cost V 2 bases and J 2 bases, with 17 bases left between them. The CDR3 loop reads CASSQRRGDRLTDTQYF. The CDR3 nucleotides read TGCGCCAGCAGCCAACGTCGAGGTGACAGGCTCACAGATACGCAGTATTTT.

CDR3 in amino acids: CASSLSRREHYEQYF. The CDR3, as DNA: TGTGCCAGCAGTTTATCGAGGCGGGAACACTACGAGCAGTACTTC. V and J are TRBV27 and TRBJ2-7, with D possibly matching TRBD2 (6 bases). The V end was cut by 0 bases, the J end by 3 bases, with 12 bases between. Germline loops: CDR1 MNHEY, CDR2 SMNVEV (reference sequence). CDR3 length equals 15 residues.

This clonotype was detected a few times. The chain employs TRBV12-3 or TRBV12-4 and TRBJ2-5; D possibly matches TRBD1 or TRBD2 (5 bases each). Trimming shortened V by 4 bases and J by 2 bases, and 11 bases separated the two germline ends. The CDR3 loop spans 14 amino acids. The CDR3 spells CASSSRDPQETQYF. CDR3 sequence (DNA): TGTGCCAGCAGTTCCCGGGACCCGCAAGAGACCCAGTACTTC.

Ten or more counts support this clonotype. This rearrangement joins TRBV5-1 to TRBJ2-1; 9 nucleotides line up with TRBD1. This CDR3 has 15 residues. The trim removed 2 bases at V and 7 bases at J, leaving 7 bases unmatched. The V gene's germline CDR1 is SGHRS and CDR2 YFSETQ. CDR3 region: CASSLPGQGVNEQFF. In DNA, the CDR3 is TGCGCCAGCAGCTTACCGGGACAGGGAGTAAATGAGCAGTTCTTC.

This clonotype was counted many times. The chain recombines TRBV27 with TRBJ2-7, with 7 bases fitting TRBD1. J was trimmed by 9 bases and V by 2 bases; bases with no gene match: 13. This CDR3 has 15 amino acids. The germline gives CDR1 MNHEY, CDR2 SMNVEV (reference sequence). The CDR3 reads CASSLEGQEASGQYF. The CDR3 DNA sequence: TGTGCCAGCAGTTTAGAAGGACAGGAGGCTTCTGGGCAGTACTTC.

The gene calls are TRBV12-3 or TRBV12-4 and TRBJ2-7; possibly TRBD1 for D (5 bases). The CDR3 is 13 residues long. V lost 2 bases and J lost 6, with 11 bases in between. The CDR3 protein is CASSLWKGSEQYF. In DNA, the CDR3 is TGTGCCAGCAGTTTATGGAAGGGGTCCGAGCAGTACTTC.

This clonotype was picked up a small number of times. The junction departs from the called germline gene at one end, perhaps through a read error. The rearrangement joins TRBV12-3 or TRBV12-4 to TRBJ2-3; D is perhaps TRBD2 (6 bases). The CDR3 spans 16 residues. In DNA, the CDR3 is TGTGCCAGTAGTTTAATGGCGGGGTCCCGCACAGATACGCAGTATTTT. It is translated as CASSLMAGSRTDTQYF.

In its sample, this clonotype was seen many times. This rearrangement joins TRBV6-6 to TRBJ2-1, with D possibly matching TRBD2 (6 bases). This CDR3 has 10 amino acids. Per germline, CDR1 MNHNY and CDR2 SVGAGI (reference sequence). V was trimmed by 10 bases and J by 8 bases, leaving 9 bases between them. CDR3 nucleotides: TGTGCCACCGGGAGAGATGAGCAGTTCTTC. Encoded protein: CATGRDEQFF.

In its sample, this clonotype was seen many times. The chain uses TRBV9 and TRBJ1-6; TRBD1 aligns across 8 bases. CDR1 is SGDLS and CDR2 is YYNGEE in the germline V gene. This CDR3 is 15 amino acids long. The V and J ends lost 4 bases and 5 bases, in that order; junction bases with no gene match: 5. Written as DNA, the CDR3 is TGTGCCAGCAGCCCAAGGACAGGGCATAATTCACCCCTCCACTTT. Its protein is CASSPRTGHNSPLHF.

This clonotype appeared many times. This chain joins TRBV20-1 and TRBJ2-3; D possibly corresponds to TRBD2 (6 bases). The CDR3 is 14 residues long. Germline CDR1 is DFQATT and CDR2 is SNEGSKA (reference sequence). The V end lost 5 bases, the J end lost 2 bases, and 14 bases lay between the germline ends. In nucleotides, the CDR3 is TGCAGTGCTCCCGTTGGGGGGAACACAGATACGCAGTATTTT. Translating it yields CSAPVGGNTDTQYF.

This clonotype appeared a few times. The CDR3 DNA sequence: TGTGCCAGCAGTTTAAGGGGAGGAGTGGGTACGCAGTATTTT. Its translation: CASSLRGGVGTQYF. The chain has TRBV27 and TRBJ2-3; D is possibly TRBD2 (6 bases). The CDR3 is 14 amino acids. V lost 2 bases and J 8 bases, leaving 14 bases between the germline ends. The germline CDR1 and CDR2 sequences are MNHEY and SMNVEV (reference sequence).

This clonotype was detected only a few times. J is TRBJ1-5 and V is TRBV12-3 or TRBV12-4; D perhaps matches TRBD1 (5 bases). V was pared by 3 bases and J by 2 bases, with 11 bases between. The CDR3 extends over 15 amino acids. The CDR3 DNA sequence: TGTGCCAGCAGTTTTTTAGGGACGGGCAATCAGCCCCAGCATTTT. Translation gives CASSFLGTGNQPQHF.

The chain is built from TRBV7-9 and TRBJ2-3; perhaps TRBD1 as D (5 bases). V shed 5 bases and J shed 0 bases, with 12 bases lying between them. Germline V gives CDR1 SEHNR, CDR2 FQNEAQ (reference sequence). This CDR3 has 15 amino acids. CDR3 coding DNA: TGTGCCAGCAGCCGAACAGGAGCTAGCACAGATACGCAGTATTTT. Amino acid sequence: CASSRTGASTDTQYF.

This clonotype was counted at least ten times. The genes are TRBV12-3 or TRBV12-4 and TRBJ2-1; TRBD2 matches at 8 bases. The CDR3 length is 14 residues. Trimming cost V 7 bases and J 1 base; bases outside gene matches: 3. CDR3 protein: CASTPGGSYNEQFF. In DNA, the CDR3 is TGTGCCAGCACCCCGGGGGGGTCCTACAATGAGCAGTTCTTC.

This clonotype was seen many times. The V and J genes are TRBV7-8 and TRBJ2-2; possibly TRBD1 or TRBD2 for D (6 bases each). This CDR3 has 15 residues. V lost 2 bases, J lost 4 bases, and 11 bases lay in between. CDR1 and CDR2 (germline): SGHVS, FQNEAQ. The CDR3 region has the DNA TGTGCCAGCAGCTTAATCGGGGGCATCACCGGGGAGCTGTTTTTT. This gives the protein CASSLIGGITGELFF.

The rearrangement links TRBV6-1 to TRBJ1-1, with 9 bases matching TRBD1. Per germline, CDR1 MNHNS and CDR2 SASEGT. The V gene end was trimmed by 6 bases and the J gene end by 9 bases; junction bases not matched to a gene: 5. The CDR3 totals 12 residues. The CDR3 region has the DNA TGTGCCAGCAGACAGGGACAGGGAAAAGCTTTCTTT. Protein sequence: CASRQGQGKAFF.

This chain connects TRBV20-1 to TRBJ2-7; either TRBD1 or TRBD2 may fit D (5 bases each). In germline, CDR1 is DFQATT, CDR2 SNEGSKA (reference sequence). The CDR3 has 15 amino acids. V was cut by 4 bases and J by 7 bases, with 23 bases left in between. The CDR3 nucleotides are TGCAGTGCTAAACCTCCGGGACGGCCGAGAGGAGAGCAGTACTTC. Its translation is CSAKPPGRPRGEQYF.

This clonotype was seen ten or more times. This rearrangement joins TRBV20-1 to TRBJ2-5, with unresolved D. Trimming stripped 6 bases from V and 3 bases from J, with 17 bases between. Germline V gene lookup returns CDR1 DFQATT and CDR2 SNEGSKA (reference sequence). CDR3 size: 14 residues. The CDR3 is CSANTVSNEETQYF. The CDR3 nucleotides are TGCAGTGCCAATACGGTCAGCAACGAAGAGACCCAGTACTTC.

This clonotype turned up a few times. The genes are TRBV5-5 and TRBJ2-2; 9 bases are shared with TRBD2. The germline CDR1 and CDR2 sequences are SGHKS and YYEKEE (reference sequence). This CDR3 spans 19 amino acids. The junction had 14 bases not matched to a gene; V was cut back by 1 base and J by 4 bases. The CDR3 bases are TGTGCCAGCAGCTTGATAGCGGGACTAGCAACGGGCGGCACCGGGGAGCTGTTTTTT. It translates to CASSLIAGLATGGTGELFF. Filled out from reference TRBV5-5 and TRBJ2-2, the complete variable domain reads DAGVTQSPTHLIKTRGQQVTLRCSPISGHKSVSWYQQVLGQGPQFIFQYYEKEERGRGNFPDRFSARQFPNYSSELNVNALLLGDSALYLCASSLIAGLATGGTGELFFGEGSRLTVL.

This clonotype has a count of ten or more. The chain recombines TRBV5-1 with TRBJ2-1; TRBD2 agrees at 14 bases. Germline CDR1 SGHRS, CDR2 YFSETQ. The ends lost 7 bases at V and 6 bases at J; junction bases unmatched: 6. CDR3 length equals 15 residues. The CDR3 reads CASPKGTSGGNEQFF. The DNA for the CDR3 is TGCGCCAGCCCGAAAGGGACTAGCGGGGGCAATGAGCAGTTCTTC.

This chain joins TRBV4-3 and TRBJ2-3, with TRBD2 matching over 7 bases. The CDR3 runs 16 residues. V lost 2 bases, J lost 3 bases, and 8 bases stayed unmatched. In germline, CDR1 is LGHNA, CDR2 YSLEER. The CDR3 nucleotides read TGCGCCAGCAGCCAACCTGGTCCTAGCGGAACAGATACGCAGTATTTT. It is translated as CASSQPGPSGTDTQYF.

This chain connects TRBV7-9 to TRBJ1-1; perhaps TRBD1 as D (6 bases). CDR3 size: 15 residues. Looked up from germline, CDR1 is SEHNR and CDR2 is FQNEAQ (reference sequence). Trimming stripped 5 bases from V and 5 bases from J, with 18 bases between. CDR3 residues: CASSTGTHIGTEAFF. The CDR3 DNA follows: TGTGCCAGCAGCACCGGGACACATATAGGGACTGAAGCTTTCTTT.

This clonotype has at least ten counts. The gene calls are TRBV12-3 or TRBV12-4 and TRBJ1-1; the D is unclear. There are 12 residues in the CDR3. Trimming left V 8 bases short and J 4 bases short, with 11 bases between. The DNA for the CDR3 is TGTGCCAGCCGCCTGGAGGGCACTGAAGCTTTCTTT. It is translated as CASRLEGTEAFF.

As concerns this clonotype: This sequence may be a read error, since a much larger clone differs from it by one base. The chain joins TRBV4-2 to TRBJ2-5; D is ambiguous. Per germline, CDR1 LGHNA and CDR2 YNFKEQ. With 0 bases removed from V and 5 bases from J, the gap between germline ends came to 10 bases. This CDR3 spans 14 amino acids. The CDR3 reads CASSQDTFHETQYF. The CDR3 DNA reads as TGTGCCAGCAGCCAAGACACGTTCCATGAGACCCAGTACTTC.

The sample holds many counts of this clonotype. The chain has TRBV5-1 and TRBJ1-1; TRBD1 is a possible D gene (6 bases). CDR3 length equals 14 residues. Germline V gene sequence: CDR1 SGHRS, CDR2 YFSETQ. V was shortened by 0 bases and J by 6 bases, with 12 bases between the two germline ends. The CDR3 is CASSLGDQGSEAFF. CDR3 sequence (DNA): TGCGCCAGCAGCTTGGGGGACCAGGGGTCTGAAGCTTTCTTT.

The genes are TRBV12-3 or TRBV12-4 and TRBJ2-5; D might be TRBD1 (5 bases). This CDR3 has 13 amino acids. Trimming cost V 4 bases and J 5 bases, with 11 bases left between them. The CDR3: CASSWAGRETQYF. CDR3 coding DNA: TGTGCCAGCAGTTGGGCAGGGCGGGAGACCCAGTACTTC.

On this clonotype: One base away lies a much larger clone, so this may be a sequencing read error. CDR3 in DNA: TGTGCCAGCAGTGAATATCGGCACACACTCCAAGAGACCCAGTACTTC. Amino acid sequence: CASSEYRHTLQETQYF. The rearrangement links TRBV6-1 to TRBJ2-5; D unclear. V was pared by 2 bases and J by 1 base, with 14 bases between. Germline CDR1 reads MNHNS; CDR2 reads SASEGT. CDR3 length: 16 residues.

This clonotype was detected only a few times. The CDR3 region is CASSPRPGGSGNTIYF. DNA for the CDR3: TGCGCCAGCAGCCCCAGGCCGGGGGGCTCTGGAAACACCATATATTTT. The rearrangement links TRBV5-1 to TRBJ1-3; D possibly corresponds to TRBD1 (5 bases). V shed 4 bases and J shed 0 bases, with 14 bases lying between them. This CDR3 is built from 16 residues. The germline V gene encodes CDR1 SGHRS and CDR2 YFSETQ.

This clonotype has a count of ten or more. This rearrangement joins TRBV5-6 to TRBJ1-1, with a weak D call TRBD1 (5 bases). From germline, CDR1 is SGHDT and CDR2 YYEEEE. The CDR3 spans 16 residues. V was clipped by 4 bases and J by 4 bases, with 20 bases between them. The CDR3 loop reads CASSPGRPQAGTEAFF. The CDR3 DNA follows: TGTGCCAGCAGCCCGGGGCGGCCCCAGGCGGGCACTGAAGCTTTCTTT. Variable domain in full (rest from reference TRBV5-6 and TRBJ1-1): DAGVTQSPTHLIKTRGQQVTLRCSPKSGHDTVSWYQQALGQGPQFIFQYYEEEERQRGNFPDRFSGHQFPNYSSELNVNALLLGDSALYLCASSPGRPQAGTEAFFGQGTRLTVV.